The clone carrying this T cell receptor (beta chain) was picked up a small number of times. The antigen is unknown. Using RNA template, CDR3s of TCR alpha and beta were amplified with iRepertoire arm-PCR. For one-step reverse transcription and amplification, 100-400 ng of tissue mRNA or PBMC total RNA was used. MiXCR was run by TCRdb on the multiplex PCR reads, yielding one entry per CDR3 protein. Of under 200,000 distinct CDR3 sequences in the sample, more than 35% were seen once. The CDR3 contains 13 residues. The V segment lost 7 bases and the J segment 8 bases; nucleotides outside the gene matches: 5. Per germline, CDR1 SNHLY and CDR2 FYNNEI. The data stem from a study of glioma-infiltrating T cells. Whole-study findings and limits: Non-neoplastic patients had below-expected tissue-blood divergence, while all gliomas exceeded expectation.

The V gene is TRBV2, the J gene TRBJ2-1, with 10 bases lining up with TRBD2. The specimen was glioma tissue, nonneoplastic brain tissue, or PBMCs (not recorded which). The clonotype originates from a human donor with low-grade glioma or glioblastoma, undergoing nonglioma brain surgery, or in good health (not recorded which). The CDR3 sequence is CASKASGSDEQFF. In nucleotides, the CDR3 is TGTGCCAGCAAGGCTAGCGGGAGCGATGAGCAGTTCTTC.